This T cell receptor beta chain was sequenced in a study of T cells after yellow fever vaccination. This clonotype was picked up one time. The target antigen is unknown. The CDR3 is 17 residues long. V was shortened by 2 bases and J by 8 bases, with 25 bases between the two germline ends. Per the germline V gene, CDR1 is DFQATT and CDR2 is SNEGSKA (reference sequence). Points from the study as a whole: Clones that expanded after primary vaccination mostly reappeared after the booster (over 95% CD4, approximately 85% CD8).

Using its own MiXCR run on the 5' RACE reads, TCRdb lists one record per CDR3 protein. Of some 500,000 distinct CDR3 sequences in the sample, roughly 13% were seen once. The chain joins TRBV20-1 to TRBJ2-1; D assignment may be TRBD1 or TRBD2 (7 bases each). This clonotype was sampled from a man aged 25-40 years who received the YFV17D yellow fever vaccine. Specimen: PBMCs, collected on the day of the yellow fever booster vaccination. CDR3 in amino acids: CSARPPIAGLGGDEQFF. The CDR3 nucleotides are TGCAGTGCTAGACCCCCGATAGCGGGCCTAGGGGGCGATGAGCAGTTCTTC.